This is a list of T cell receptor beta chains from one sample in a study of beta chain features in type 1 diabetes. Repertoires were generated with immunoSEQ multiplex PCR, while TCRdb's copy carries only in-frame clones and drops some. The sample has some 230,000 clones, about 10% seen once. The sequenced material came from naive CD4+ T cells from blood. Every receptor here comes from a woman between 18 and 30 years old in good health. Both conserved end residues are part of each CDR3. Each record gives: J gene, clone size, V gene, D gene, CDR3 protein, CDR3 DNA. A D gene is named only where the DNA matches it firmly. Clone size, where shown, is once, few, many, or a class for clones that have expanded.

TRBJ2-1,-,TRBV6-1,TRBD1,CASRDRVGHEQFF,TGTGCCAGCAGGGACAGGGTAGGGCATGAGCAGTTCTTC
TRBJ1-1,few,TRBV6-6,-,CASSSGGATEAFF,TGTGCCAGCAGTTCGGGAGGGGCGACTGAAGCTTTCTTT
TRBJ2-7,-,TRBV6-6,-,CASTPMGAYEQYF,TGTGCCAGCACCCCTATGGGGGCTTACGAGCAGTACTTC
TRBJ1-2,-,TRBV18,TRBD1,CASSPLDRPSNYGYTF,TGTGCCAGCTCACCCCTGGACAGGCCTTCTAACTATGGCTACACCTTC
TRBJ2-3,few,TRBV27,-,CASSGPGLSTDTQYF,TGTGCCAGCAGTGGGCCGGGACTTAGCACAGATACGCAGTATTTT
TRBJ2-7,few,TRBV18,TRBD1,CASSASGQGYDEQYF,TGTGCCAGCTCAGCTTCGGGACAGGGTTACGACGAGCAGTACTTC
TRBJ2-1,-,TRBV10-2,TRBD2,CASSDWREGPYNEQFF,TGCGCCAGCAGTGACTGGCGGGAGGGCCCGTACAATGAGCAGTTCTTC
TRBJ1-2,-,TRBV18,TRBD1,CASTPGVGDRDNYGYTF,TGTGCCAGCACCCCCGGTGTGGGGGACAGGGATAACTATGGCTACACCTTC
TRBJ1-4,few,TRBV10-3,-,CAISGTDEKLFF,TGTGCCATCAGTGGGACAGACGAAAAACTGTTTTTT
TRBJ2-7,-,TRBV5-1,TRBD1,CASRTGTGTYEQYF,TGCGCCAGCAGAACCGGGACAGGAACATACGAGCAGTACTTC
TRBJ2-7,-,TRBV5-4,TRBD2,CASSLAGTSGYEQYF,TGTGCCAGCAGCTTGGCAGGGACTAGCGGCTACGAGCAGTACTTC
TRBJ1-4,few,TRBV30,TRBD1,CAWSRRTGAGTNEKLFF,TGTGCCTGGAGTCGACGGACAGGGGCCGGCACTAATGAAAAACTGTTTTTT
TRBJ2-3,few,TRBV19,TRBD1,CASSFGQGIDTQYF,TGTGCCAGTAGTTTCGGACAGGGCATAGATACGCAGTATTTT
TRBJ1-4,-,TRBV30,-,CAWRLAGVEKLFF,TGTGCCTGGCGACTGGCCGGGGTCGAAAAACTGTTTTTT
TRBJ1-1,few,TRBV7-6,-,CASSPTGNTEAFF,TGTGCCAGCAGTCCTACAGGGAACACTGAAGCTTTCTTT
TRBJ1-1,-,TRBV30,-,CAWSRRNTEAFF,TGTGCCTGGAGCAGAAGGAACACTGAAGCTTTCTTT
TRBJ2-5,-,TRBV18,TRBD2,CASSPLLAGGSQETQYF,TGTGCCAGCTCACCACTTCTGGCGGGGGGATCCCAAGAGACCCAGTACTTC
TRBJ1-1,few,TRBV27,-,CASSFYLGGGGTEAFF,TGTGCCAGCAGTTTCTATCTCGGGGGTGGCGGAACTGAAGCTTTCTTT
TRBJ2-1,-,TRBV6-5,-,CASSYSMELYNEQFF,TGTGCCAGCAGTTACTCGATGGAGCTCTACAATGAGCAGTTCTTC
TRBJ2-7,few,TRBV2,TRBD2,CASRSGSYYEQYF,TGTGCCAGCAGAAGCGGGAGTTACTACGAGCAGTACTTC
TRBJ2-4,few,TRBV7-2,TRBD2,CASSPQGLVVAKNIQYF,TGTGCCAGCAGCCCGCAAGGACTAGTCGTGGCCAAAAACATTCAGTACTTC
TRBJ1-1,few,TRBV30,-,CAWSYPYRDDTEAFF,TGTGCCTGGAGTTACCCCTACAGGGACGACACTGAAGCTTTCTTT
TRBJ2-5,few,TRBV30,-,CAWGLGGAPTQYF,TGTGCCTGGGGCCTTGGGGGGGCTCCGACCCAGTACTTC
TRBJ1-1,-,TRBV19,-,CASSINSGGNTEAFF,TGTGCCAGTAGTATCAACTCGGGTGGGAACACTGAAGCTTTCTTT
TRBJ1-1,-,TRBV29-1,TRBD1,CSAGTARGAEAFF,TGCAGCGCTGGGACAGCCAGAGGGGCTGAAGCTTTCTTT
TRBJ1-4,-,TRBV29-1,TRBD1,CSVAGGMNEKLFF,TGCAGCGTAGCAGGGGGCATGAATGAAAAACTGTTTTTT
TRBJ1-5,-,TRBV29-1,TRBD1,CSVETGGNQPQHF,TGCAGCGTCGAGACAGGGGGCAATCAGCCCCAGCATTTT
TRBJ1-5,-,TRBV19,TRBD1,CASSSRQGAINQPQHF,TGTGCCAGTAGTTCAAGACAGGGGGCAATCAATCAGCCCCAGCATTTT
TRBJ2-7,few,TRBV4-1,-,CASSLAQVEHEQYF,TGCGCCAGCAGCCTCGCGCAGGTGGAACACGAGCAGTACTTC
TRBJ1-5,-,TRBV27,-,CASSSPVSYQPQHF,TGTGCCAGCAGTTCCCCGGTGAGCTATCAGCCCCAGCATTTT
TRBJ2-2,few,TRBV5-1,TRBD1,CASSYSTGTGGANTGELFF,TGCGCCAGCAGCTACTCTACCGGGACAGGGGGAGCGAACACCGGGGAGCTGTTTTTT
TRBJ2-1,few,TRBV19,-,CASSQGSGIPYNEQFF,TGTGCCAGTAGCCAGGGGAGCGGGATACCCTACAATGAGCAGTTCTTC
TRBJ2-2,many,TRBV29-1,-,CSGQGPGELFF,TGCAGCGGACAAGGTCCCGGGGAGCTGTTTTTT
TRBJ2-3,few,TRBV7-8,TRBD1,CASSRRDRDVTDTQYF,TGTGCCAGCTCCCGCCGGGACAGGGACGTTACAGATACGCAGTATTTT
TRBJ1-5,-,TRBV19,-,CASSPGINQPQHF,TGTGCCAGTAGTCCCGGGATCAATCAGCCCCAGCATTTT
TRBJ2-5,-,TRBV19,TRBD2,CASSSLAGRTQYF,TGTGCCAGTAGTTCACTAGCGGGGCGGACCCAGTACTTC
TRBJ2-7,-,TRBV2,-,CASSETRSYEQYF,TGTGCCAGCAGTGAAACCCGGTCCTACGAGCAGTACTTC
TRBJ2-3,few,TRBV13,-,CASSLEGGTDTQYF,TGTGCCAGCAGCTTAGAGGGGGGCACAGATACGCAGTATTTT
TRBJ1-2,few,TRBV20-1,TRBD1,CSTHRGQGYTF,TGCAGCACCCACAGGGGGCAGGGCTACACCTTC
TRBJ2-3,-,TRBV5-4,TRBD2,CASSALLAGGTDTQYF,TGTGCCAGCAGCGCCCTACTAGCGGGGGGCACAGATACGCAGTATTTT
TRBJ1-5,-,TRBV10-3,TRBD1,CAISEGTDRAQHF,TGTGCCATCAGTGAGGGGACCGACAGGGCCCAGCATTTT
TRBJ1-5,-,TRBV19,TRBD1,CASRAGQGGYSNQPQHF,TGTGCCAGTAGGGCTGGACAGGGGGGATATAGCAATCAGCCCCAGCATTTT
TRBJ1-2,-,TRBV30,-,CAWSSVWGGGYTF,TGTGCCTGGAGTAGCGTGTGGGGAGGCGGCTACACCTTC
TRBJ1-3,-,TRBV29-1,-,CSVRRGNTIYF,TGCAGCGTTAGGAGGGGAAACACCATATATTTT
TRBJ1-2,few,TRBV5-1,-,CASQKDGYGYTF,TGCGCCAGTCAGAAAGATGGCTATGGCTACACCTTC
TRBJ1-2,few,TRBV30,TRBD1,CAWSFTRQGSYGYTF,TGTGCCTGGAGCTTTACCCGACAGGGAAGCTATGGCTACACCTTC
TRBJ2-5,-,TRBV15,TRBD2,CATSRGGTSGGLETQYF,TGTGCCACCAGCAGAGGGGGGACTAGCGGGGGGTTGGAGACCCAGTACTTC
TRBJ1-1,few,TRBV11-2,-,CASSDWGRSATEAFF,TGTGCCAGCAGCGACTGGGGCCGCTCTGCCACTGAAGCTTTCTTT
TRBJ1-1,many,TRBV18,-,CASSSHKNTEAFF,TGTGCCAGCTCATCCCACAAGAACACTGAAGCTTTCTTT